This passage covers 21 T cell receptor beta chains from one sample sequenced in a study of regulatory T cells in long-lasting Graves disease. TCR beta libraries were built with iRepertoire HTBI primers and Arm-PCR of CDR3 regions. TCRdb reprocessed the multiplex PCR reads via MiXCR and lists one record per CDR3 protein. Of approximately 470,000 distinct CDR3 sequences listed, around 21% are singletons. Documented time point: persistent/refractory GD, antithyroid drugs over 5 years with positive TRAb. Making the TCR library involved RNA that had been extracted from PBMCs. The sequenced sample was peripheral blood mononuclear cells (PBMCs), obtained when the disease was refractory, from a patient treated with antithyroid drugs. The receptors were gathered from a female donor with Graves disease.

The chain couples TRBV5-1 to TRBJ1-1; D is possibly TRBD1 (6 bases). CDR1 is SGHRS, CDR2 YFSETQ, per germline. Trimming removed 7 bases at V and 1 base at J, with 14 bases between. This CDR3 has 14 amino acids. DNA for the CDR3: TGCGCCAGCGGGGGCGCCTACTCGAACACTGAAGCTTTCTTT. It specifies CASGGAYSNTEAFF.

This clonotype was picked up a small number of times. The rearrangement links TRBV20-1 to TRBJ2-5; 12 nucleotides line up with TRBD2. With 1 base clipped from V and 5 bases from J, the junction kept 8 bases outside the gene matches. The germline V gene has CDR1 DFQATT and CDR2 SNEGSKA (reference sequence). CDR3 length: 16 residues. CDR3 sequence: CSARARLAGVGETQYF. The CDR3 DNA sequence: TGCAGTGCTAGAGCACGACTAGCGGGAGTTGGGGAGACCCAGTACTTC.

This clonotype turned up a few times. This chain links TRBV7-9 with TRBJ2-5, with D perhaps given as TRBD1 or TRBD2 (5 bases each). Germline V gene data show CDR1 as SEHNR and CDR2 as FQNEAQ (reference sequence). The CDR3 totals 15 residues. V was shortened by 4 bases and J by 2 bases, with 14 bases between the two germline ends. CDR3 nucleotides: TGTGCCAGCAGCTCTGGGACGTCGGCTCAAGAGACCCAGTACTTC. It is translated as CASSSGTSAQETQYF.

This clonotype was seen only a few times. The chain joins TRBV29-1 to TRBJ1-1; TRBD1 matches 7 bases. Per germline, CDR1 SQVTM and CDR2 ANQGSEA. This CDR3 contains 13 residues. V gave up 4 bases and J gave up 4 bases; unmatched junction bases: 6. CDR3 loop: CSVVFQGVTEAFF. The CDR3 nucleotides are TGCAGCGTTGTCTTCCAGGGGGTCACTGAAGCTTTCTTT.

This chain uses TRBV4-2 with TRBJ1-4; D may be TRBD1 (5 bases). From germline, CDR1 is LGHNA and CDR2 YNFKEQ. V was cut by 0 bases and J by 6 bases, with 11 bases left in between. The CDR3 sequence is 15 residues long. The CDR3 here is CASSQDEGQHEKLFF. The DNA for the CDR3 is TGTGCCAGCAGCCAAGATGAGGGGCAGCATGAAAAACTGTTTTTT.

The sample holds many counts of this clonotype. The chain employs TRBV27 and TRBJ2-7; no reliable D call. Between the trimmed V and J ends, which lost 7 bases and 7 bases, there was a span of 20 bases. Per germline, CDR1 MNHEY and CDR2 SMNVEV (reference sequence). The CDR3 sequence is 14 residues long. CDR3 in DNA: TGTGCCAGCACGTCAAACCCCTCCTACGGGGAGCAGTACTTC. Protein product: CASTSNPSYGEQYF.

At least ten counts were recorded for this clonotype. The rearrangement links TRBV5-6 to TRBJ1-4; tentative D call: TRBD1 (6 bases). Germline CDR1 is SGHDT and CDR2 is YYEEEE. V lost 3 bases and J lost 10, with 16 bases in between. This CDR3 is 14 amino acids long. CDR3 sequence reads: CASSSGHSSGKLFF. The CDR3 nucleotides are TGTGCCAGCAGCTCGGGACACTCATCGGGAAAACTGTTTTTT.

The chain links TRBV9 to TRBJ2-6; either TRBD1 or TRBD2 may supply D (7 bases each). Trimming removed 3 bases from V and 0 bases from J, with 13 bases in between. The CDR3 spans 17 residues. CDR1 SGDLS and CDR2 YYNGEE come from the germline V gene. The CDR3 spells CASSGRGGFSGANVLTF. As DNA, the CDR3 is TGTGCCAGCAGCGGCAGGGGGGGCTTCTCTGGGGCCAACGTCCTGACTTTC.

The rearrangement joins TRBV20-1 to TRBJ1-1; D not certain. V was cut by 0 bases and J by 0 bases, with 8 bases left in between. The CDR3 length is 14 residues. Looked up from germline, CDR1 is DFQATT and CDR2 is SNEGSKA (reference sequence). CDR3 coding DNA: TGCAGTGCTAGAGATAACCTCATGAACACTGAAGCTTTCTTT. It yields the protein CSARDNLMNTEAFF.

This clonotype occurred many times. The CDR3 is CASSDGTGNNSPLHF. CDR3 in DNA: TGTGCCAGCAGCGACGGGACGGGGAATAATTCACCCCTCCACTTT. This rearrangement joins TRBV28 to TRBJ1-6; D perhaps matches TRBD1 (5 bases). V lost 6 bases to trimming and J lost 5 bases, with 14 bases between them. The germline CDR1 and CDR2 sequences are MDHEN and SYDVKM. This CDR3 spans 15 amino acids.

This chain's CDR3 is CASSPLSGRGYEQYF. The CDR3 nucleotides read TGTGCCAGCAGTCCACTTAGCGGGAGAGGGTACGAGCAGTACTTC. V and J are TRBV11-3 and TRBJ2-7; the match to TRBD2 covers 9 bases. Germline V gene lookup returns CDR1 SGHNT and CDR2 YENEEA. The junction had 10 bases not matched to a gene; V was cut back by 6 bases and J by 4 bases. This CDR3 region has 15 residues.

This clonotype was recorded a few times. The rearrangement links TRBV6-1 to TRBJ2-7, with 7 positions matching TRBD1. Germline V gene sequence: CDR1 MNHNS, CDR2 SASEGT. The junction had 10 bases not matched to a gene; V was cut back by 5 bases and J by 6 bases. This CDR3 spans 14 amino acids. This chain's CDR3 is CASSLRQGGREQYF. In DNA, the CDR3 is TGTGCCAGCAGTCTTCGACAGGGTGGGCGCGAGCAGTACTTC.

The gene calls are TRBV6-2 or TRBV6-3 and TRBJ2-7; D may be TRBD2 (6 bases). V lost 5 bases and J lost 5, with 16 bases in between. Germline CDR1 and CDR2: MNHEY and SVGEGT. The length of the CDR3 is 14 residues. The CDR3 reads CASSPGGLVHEQYF. The DNA for the CDR3 is TGTGCCAGCAGTCCCGGGGGACTTGTGCACGAGCAGTACTTC.

A word on this clonotype: A much larger clone differs from this one at a single base, so this may be a read error. This rearrangement joins TRBV28 to TRBJ2-7; D remains unclear. The CDR3 is 12 amino acids. Germline V gene data show CDR1 as MDHEN and CDR2 as SYDVKM. Here the CDR3 DNA reads TGTGCCAGCTTCGACGTTTCCTACGAGCAGTGCTTC. Its translation is CASFDVSYEQCF. Looking up the rest from reference TRBV28 and TRBJ2-7 gives the full variable domain: DVKVTQSSRYLVKRTGEKVFLECVQDMDHENMFWYRQDPGLGLRLIYFSYDVKMKEKGDIPEGYSVSREKKERFSLILESASTNQTSMYLCASFDVSYEQCFGPGTRLTVT.

This chain joins TRBV29-1 and TRBJ2-7; a weak D match, TRBD1 (6 bases). Germline CDR1 reads SQVTM; CDR2 reads ANQGSEA. Trimming pared 5 bases from V and 4 bases from J, leaving 18 bases between. The CDR3 spans 14 residues. In DNA form, the CDR3 reads TGCAGCGTTCTCCCCGCCAGGGGACCTTACGAGCAGTACTTC. Amino acids: CSVLPARGPYEQYF.

This clonotype was observed many times. V is TRBV4-2 and J is TRBJ1-5; 10 bases are a match to TRBD1. CDR1 is LGHNA, CDR2 YNFKEQ, per germline. This CDR3 is built from 15 residues. After removal of 4 bases from V and 7 bases from J, the junction contained 7 bases not matched to a gene. The CDR3 is CASSPKGQGGQPQHF. For the CDR3, the DNA is TGTGCCAGCAGCCCCAAAGGACAGGGGGGACAGCCCCAGCATTTT.

The J gene is TRBJ2-7, the V gene TRBV5-1, with a weak D call TRBD2 (6 bases). The V gene lost 4 bases and the J gene lost 0 bases, with 14 bases spanning the gap. Germline V lookup: CDR1 SGHRS, CDR2 YFSETQ. This CDR3 region has 15 residues. The CDR3 sequence is CASSPPSATSYEQYF. The CDR3 DNA is TGCGCCAGCAGCCCCCCTAGCGCCACCTCCTACGAGCAGTACTTC.

This clonotype was seen at least ten times. The chain is built from TRBV2 and TRBJ1-1; D remains unclear. This CDR3 has 13 amino acids. CDR1 is SNHLY, CDR2 FYNNEI, per germline. Between the trimmed V and J ends, which lost 4 bases and 1 base, there was a span of 7 bases. The DNA for the CDR3 is TGTGCCAGCAGTGGATGGCAGAACACTGAAGCTTTCTTT. Protein: CASSGWQNTEAFF.

At least ten counts were recorded for this clonotype. The genes are TRBV27 and TRBJ1-5, with 8 positions matching TRBD1. Unmatched junction bases numbered 7, after V lost 5 bases and J lost 7 bases. The CDR3 consists of 14 residues. CDR1 is MNHEY, CDR2 SMNVEV, per germline (reference sequence). The CDR3 DNA follows: TGTGCCAGCAGTCCTGGGACAGGATGGCAGCCCCAGCATTTT. Amino acid sequence: CASSPGTGWQPQHF.

This clonotype was detected only once. The chain joins TRBV15 to TRBJ1-1, with no clear D. The V and J ends lost 0 bases and 7 bases respectively, with 12 bases between them. Germline CDR1 reads LNHNV; CDR2 reads YYDKDF (reference sequence). The CDR3 has 14 residues. The CDR3 DNA follows: TGTGCCACCAGCAGAGATAGTTTCCAGAATGAAGCTTTCTTT. This sequence encodes CATSRDSFQNEAFF.

This clonotype was recorded many times. The chain uses TRBV19 and TRBJ1-5, with unresolved D. The germline V gene has CDR1 LNHDA and CDR2 SQIVND (reference sequence). V gave up 3 bases and J gave up 3 bases, with 12 bases separating them. This CDR3 has 15 residues. The CDR3 DNA sequence: TGTGCCAGTAGTATTCGAAGCCAGCCCAATCAGCCCCAGCATTTT. It encodes CASSIRSQPNQPQHF.